This TCR beta chain was identified in a study of CD8+ T cells in alopecia areata. Findings and caveats of the study: With patients, TCR sharing proved less clear than in mice, a difference possibly related to HLA. Normal-skin resident alphabeta T cells also appear among scalp sample sequences.

Concerning this clone: Its antigen is not identified.

Germline V gene data show CDR1 as MNHEY and CDR2 as SMNVEV (reference sequence). The J segment lost 5 bases and the V segment lost 4 bases, leaving 12 bases of the junction unmatched. The CDR3 runs 16 residues. Patients with alopecia areata provided lesional scalp punch biopsies as well as peripheral blood. As the sequencing template, cDNA was produced by extracting RNA and reverse transcribing it. Method: immunoSEQ multiplex PCR; TCRdb's copy keeps in-frame clones and lacks some. Among tens of thousands of clones, about 44% were seen once, and the ten largest hold about 53%. This sequence originates from a human donor with alopecia areata. The sequencing sample was made of NKG2D-low CD8+ T cells sorted from blood. The chain recombines TRBV27 with TRBJ2-7, with TRBD1 matching 9 bases. The CDR3 coding sequence is TGTGCCAGCAGTTCAAAAACAGGGGGCTCGAACGACGAGCAGTACTTC. Its translation: CASSSKTGGSNDEQYF.